This T cell receptor beta chain appears in the sequencing data of a study of cytomegalovirus exposure and HLA in healthy donors. The CDR3 contains 13 residues. Trimming at V came to 4 bases and at J to 4 bases, leaving 2 bases not matched to a gene. In germline, CDR1 is SQVTM, CDR2 ANQGSEA. The PCR had 60 Vbeta and 13 Jbeta primers. Sequencing used immunoSEQ multiplex PCR; TCRdb keeps in-frame clones, though not all of them. The data hold 150,000 to 200,000 clones, with around 81% observed a single time. As for the donors, each was a healthy bone marrow donor. General study points: Only CMV serostatus was available as immune exposure information. In a later analysis, across HLA loci, associated TCR counts were highest for DRB1, lowest for HLA-C.

This clone has just a few counts. As yet, its antigen is unknown. The clonotype originates from a woman under 40 in good health and CMV-seronegative. Sequenced: PBMCs. The V and J genes are TRBV29-1 and TRBJ1-5; TRBD1 agrees at 9 bases. The CDR3 DNA reads TGCAGCGTTGGGGACAGGGTAAATCAGCCCCAGCATTTT. It codes for CSVGDRVNQPQHF.